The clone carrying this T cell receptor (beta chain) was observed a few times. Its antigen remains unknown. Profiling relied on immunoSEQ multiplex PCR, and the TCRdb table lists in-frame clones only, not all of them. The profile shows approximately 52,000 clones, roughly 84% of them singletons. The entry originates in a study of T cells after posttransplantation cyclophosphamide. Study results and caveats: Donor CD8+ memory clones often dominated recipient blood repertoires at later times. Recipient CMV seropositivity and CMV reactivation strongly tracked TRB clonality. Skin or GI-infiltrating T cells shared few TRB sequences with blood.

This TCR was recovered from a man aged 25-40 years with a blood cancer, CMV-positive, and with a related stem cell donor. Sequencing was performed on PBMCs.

CDR3 nucleotide sequence: TGCGCCACCTACACGACCGGGACTAGCGGGTACACCTACGAGCAGTACTTC. It encodes CATYTTGTSGYTYEQYF. V gene TRBV10-1 combines with J gene TRBJ2-7; 12 positions match TRBD2. V was clipped by 10 bases and J by 2 bases; unmatched bases: 15. In germline, CDR1 is WNHNN, CDR2 SYGVQD (reference sequence). This CDR3 region has 17 residues.